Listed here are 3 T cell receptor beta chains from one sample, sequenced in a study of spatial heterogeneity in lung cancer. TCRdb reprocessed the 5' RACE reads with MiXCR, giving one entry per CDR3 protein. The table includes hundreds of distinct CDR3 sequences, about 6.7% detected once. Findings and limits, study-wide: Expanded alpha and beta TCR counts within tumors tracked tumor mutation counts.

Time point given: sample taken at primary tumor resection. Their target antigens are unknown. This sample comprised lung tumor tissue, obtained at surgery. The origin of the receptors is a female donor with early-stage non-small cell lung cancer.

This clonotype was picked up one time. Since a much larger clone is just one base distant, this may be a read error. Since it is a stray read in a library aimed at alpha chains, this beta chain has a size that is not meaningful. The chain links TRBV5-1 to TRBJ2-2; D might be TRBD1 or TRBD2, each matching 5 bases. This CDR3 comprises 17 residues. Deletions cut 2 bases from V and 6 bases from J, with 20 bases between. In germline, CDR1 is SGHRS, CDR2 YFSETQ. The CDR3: CASSLDSGLRGAGELFF. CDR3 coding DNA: TGCGCCAGCAGCTTAGACTCAGGGCTCAGAGGGGCCGGGGAGCTGTTTTTT. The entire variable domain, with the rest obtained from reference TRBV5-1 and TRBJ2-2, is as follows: KAGVTQTPRYLIKTRGQQVTLSCSPISGHRSVSWYQQTPGQGLQFLFEYFSETQRNKGNFPGRFSGRQFSNSRSEMNVSTLELGDSALYLCASSLDSGLRGAGELFFGEGSRLTVL.

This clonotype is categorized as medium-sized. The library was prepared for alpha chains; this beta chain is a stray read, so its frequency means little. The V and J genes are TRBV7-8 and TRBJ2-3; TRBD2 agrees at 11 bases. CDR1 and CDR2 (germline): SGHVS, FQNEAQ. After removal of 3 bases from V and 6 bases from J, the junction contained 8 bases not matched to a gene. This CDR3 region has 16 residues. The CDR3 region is CASSFLLTSGADTQYF. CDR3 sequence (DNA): TGTGCCAGCAGCTTTCTGTTGACTAGCGGGGCGGATACGCAGTATTTT.

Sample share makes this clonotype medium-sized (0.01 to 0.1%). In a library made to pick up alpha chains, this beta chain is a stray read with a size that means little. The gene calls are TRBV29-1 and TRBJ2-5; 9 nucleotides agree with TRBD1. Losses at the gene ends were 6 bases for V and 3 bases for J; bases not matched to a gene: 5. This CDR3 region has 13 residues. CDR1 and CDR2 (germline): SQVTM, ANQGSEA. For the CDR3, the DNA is TGCAGCGTGGCGGGACAGGGAAAAGAGACCCAGTACTTC. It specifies CSVAGQGKETQYF.